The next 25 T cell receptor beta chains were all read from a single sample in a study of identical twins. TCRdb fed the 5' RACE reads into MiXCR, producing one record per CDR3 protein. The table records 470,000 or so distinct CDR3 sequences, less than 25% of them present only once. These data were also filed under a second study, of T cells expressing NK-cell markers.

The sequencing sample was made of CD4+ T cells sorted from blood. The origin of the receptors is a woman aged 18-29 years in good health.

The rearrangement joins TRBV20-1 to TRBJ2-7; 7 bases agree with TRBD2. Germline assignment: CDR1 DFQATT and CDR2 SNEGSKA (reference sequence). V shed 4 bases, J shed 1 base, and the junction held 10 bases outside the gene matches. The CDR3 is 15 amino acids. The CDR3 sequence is CSATQGGGESYEQYF. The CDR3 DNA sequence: TGCAGTGCTACCCAAGGTGGGGGGGAATCCTACGAGCAGTACTTC.

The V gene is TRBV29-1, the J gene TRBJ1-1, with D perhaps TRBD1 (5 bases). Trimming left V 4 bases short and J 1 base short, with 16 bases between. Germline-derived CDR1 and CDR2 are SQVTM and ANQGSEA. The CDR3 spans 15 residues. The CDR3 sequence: CSVGGALGKNTEAFF. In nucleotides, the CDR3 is TGCAGCGTTGGAGGGGCCCTAGGAAAGAACACTGAAGCTTTCTTT.

The CDR3, as DNA: TGTGCCAGCAGTTTATCGGGACAGGGGGGTGACGAGCAGTACTTC. Its protein is CASSLSGQGGDEQYF. The chain links TRBV28 to TRBJ2-7; 11 positions match TRBD1. From germline, CDR1 is MDHEN and CDR2 SYDVKM. The CDR3 runs 15 residues. The J segment lost 5 bases and the V segment lost 1 base, leaving 4 bases of the junction unmatched.

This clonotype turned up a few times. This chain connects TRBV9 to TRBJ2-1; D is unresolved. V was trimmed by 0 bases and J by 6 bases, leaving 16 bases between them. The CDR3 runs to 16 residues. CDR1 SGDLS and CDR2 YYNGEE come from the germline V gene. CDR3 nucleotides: TGTGCCAGCAGCGTAGGGGTAGGAATTGGTGGCAATGAGCAGTTCTTC. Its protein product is CASSVGVGIGGNEQFF.

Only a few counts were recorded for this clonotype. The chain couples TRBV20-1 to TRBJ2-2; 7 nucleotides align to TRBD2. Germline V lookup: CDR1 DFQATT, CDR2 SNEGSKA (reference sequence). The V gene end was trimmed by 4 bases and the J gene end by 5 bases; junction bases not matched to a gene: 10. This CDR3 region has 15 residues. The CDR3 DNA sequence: TGCAGTGCTAACCGGGGGGTCCAGGGAACCGGGGAGCTGTTTTTT. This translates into CSANRGVQGTGELFF.

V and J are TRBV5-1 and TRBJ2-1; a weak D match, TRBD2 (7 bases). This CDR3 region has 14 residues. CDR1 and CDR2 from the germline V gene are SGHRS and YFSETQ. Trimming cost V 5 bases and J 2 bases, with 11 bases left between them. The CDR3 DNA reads TGCGCCAGCAGAGGGGAGGGGGCCTACAATGAGCAGTTCTTC. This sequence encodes CASRGEGAYNEQFF.

The CDR3 here is CSARAGTTNYEQYF. CDR3 in DNA: TGCAGTGCTAGAGCCGGGACTACCAACTACGAGCAGTACTTC. The rearrangement uses TRBV20-1 and TRBJ2-7, with 7 bases aligning to TRBD2. This CDR3 spans 14 amino acids. With V trimmed by 1 base and J by 3 bases, 6 bases remained unmatched. Per the germline V gene, CDR1 is DFQATT and CDR2 is SNEGSKA (reference sequence).

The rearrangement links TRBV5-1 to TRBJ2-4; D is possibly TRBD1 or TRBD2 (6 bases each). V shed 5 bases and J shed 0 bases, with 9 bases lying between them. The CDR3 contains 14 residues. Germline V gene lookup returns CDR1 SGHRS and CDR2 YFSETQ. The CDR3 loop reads CASRRGEAKNIQYF. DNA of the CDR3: TGCGCCAGCAGGAGGGGGGAAGCCAAAAACATTCAGTACTTC.

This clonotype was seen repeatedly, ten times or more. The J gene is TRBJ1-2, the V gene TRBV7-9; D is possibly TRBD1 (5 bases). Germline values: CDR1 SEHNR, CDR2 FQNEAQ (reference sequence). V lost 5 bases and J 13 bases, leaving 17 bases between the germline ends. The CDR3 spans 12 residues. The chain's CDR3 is CASSLLTDRLTF. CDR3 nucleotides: TGTGCCAGCAGCCTCTTGACAGACCGTCTCACCTTC.

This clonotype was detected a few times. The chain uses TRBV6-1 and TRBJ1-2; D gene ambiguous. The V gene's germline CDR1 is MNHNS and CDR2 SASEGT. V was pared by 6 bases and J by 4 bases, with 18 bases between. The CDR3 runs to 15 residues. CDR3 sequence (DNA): TGTGCCAGCAGCCGCAGTCGTCAGCCTGGCTATGGCTACACCTTC. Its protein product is CASSRSRQPGYGYTF.

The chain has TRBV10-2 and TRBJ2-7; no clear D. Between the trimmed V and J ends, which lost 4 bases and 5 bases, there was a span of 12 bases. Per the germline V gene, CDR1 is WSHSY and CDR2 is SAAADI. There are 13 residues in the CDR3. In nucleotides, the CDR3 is TGCGCCAGCAGTGGGGAAGGCCGGGACGAGCAGTACTTC. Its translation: CASSGEGRDEQYF.

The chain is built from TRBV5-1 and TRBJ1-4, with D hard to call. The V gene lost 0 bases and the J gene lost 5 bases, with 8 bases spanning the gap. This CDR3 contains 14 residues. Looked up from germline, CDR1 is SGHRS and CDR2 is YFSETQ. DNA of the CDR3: TGCGCCAGCAGCTTGGCCCGTGGCAATGAAAAACTGTTTTTT. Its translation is CASSLARGNEKLFF.

The CDR3 bases are TGTGCCAGCAGTACCCACACAGGGACCTACTACAATGAGCAGTTCTTC. Protein product: CASSTHTGTYYNEQFF. V is TRBV6-1 and J is TRBJ2-1, with D perhaps matching TRBD1 (6 bases). Germline V gives CDR1 MNHNS, CDR2 SASEGT. CDR3 length equals 16 residues. The ends were cut back, 5 bases at V and 3 bases at J, with 17 bases in the middle.

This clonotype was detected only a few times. The CDR3 protein is CASSLPGEGNIQYF. The CDR3 bases are TGTGCCAGCAGCCTCCCCGGGGAGGGGAACATTCAGTACTTC. V usage is TRBV3-1 and J usage is TRBJ2-4, with 7 bases aligning to TRBD2. J lost 7 bases, V lost 4 bases, and 7 bases had no gene match. This CDR3 is 14 amino acids long. Germline assignment: CDR1 LGHDT and CDR2 YNNKEL (reference sequence).

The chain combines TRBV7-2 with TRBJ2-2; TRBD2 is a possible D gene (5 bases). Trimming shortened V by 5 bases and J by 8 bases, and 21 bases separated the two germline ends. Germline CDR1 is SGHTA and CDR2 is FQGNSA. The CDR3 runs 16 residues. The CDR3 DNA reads TGTGCCAGCAGCCCATGGACTGCCCCTCTCGCGGGGGAGCTGTTTTTT. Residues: CASSPWTAPLAGELFF.

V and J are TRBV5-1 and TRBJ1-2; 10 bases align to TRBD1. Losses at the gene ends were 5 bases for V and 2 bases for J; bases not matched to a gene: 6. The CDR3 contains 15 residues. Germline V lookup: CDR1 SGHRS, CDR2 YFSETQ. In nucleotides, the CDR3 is TGCGCCAGCAGTATGGGACAGGGGATGAACTATGGCTACACCTTC. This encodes CASSMGQGMNYGYTF. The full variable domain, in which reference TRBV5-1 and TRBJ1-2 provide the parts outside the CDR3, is KAGVTQTPRYLIKTRGQQVTLSCSPISGHRSVSWYQQTPGQGLQFLFEYFSETQRNKGNFPGRFSGRQFSNSRSEMNVSTLELGDSALYLCASSMGQGMNYGYTFGSGTRLTVV.

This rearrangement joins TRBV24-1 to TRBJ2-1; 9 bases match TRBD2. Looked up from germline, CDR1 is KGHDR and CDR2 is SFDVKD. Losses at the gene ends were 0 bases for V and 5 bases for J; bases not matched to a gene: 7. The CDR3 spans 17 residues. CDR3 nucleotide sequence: TGTGCCACCAGTGATTTGGCGGCGGGAGGGAAGAACAATGAGCAGTTCTTC. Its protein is CATSDLAAGGKNNEQFF.

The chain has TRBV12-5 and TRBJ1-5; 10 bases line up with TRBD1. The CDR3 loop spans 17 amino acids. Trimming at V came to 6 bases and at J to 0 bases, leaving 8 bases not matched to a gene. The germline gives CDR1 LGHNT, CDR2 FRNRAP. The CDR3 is CASGHPRTGGSNQPQHF. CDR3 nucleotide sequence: TGTGCTAGTGGACACCCTCGGACAGGGGGTAGCAATCAGCCCCAGCATTTT.

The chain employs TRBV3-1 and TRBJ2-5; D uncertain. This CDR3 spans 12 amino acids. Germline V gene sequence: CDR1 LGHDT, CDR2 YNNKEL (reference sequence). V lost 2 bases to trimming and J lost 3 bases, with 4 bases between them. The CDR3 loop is CASSQIKETQYF. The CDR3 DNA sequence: TGTGCCAGCAGCCAAATTAAAGAGACCCAGTACTTC.

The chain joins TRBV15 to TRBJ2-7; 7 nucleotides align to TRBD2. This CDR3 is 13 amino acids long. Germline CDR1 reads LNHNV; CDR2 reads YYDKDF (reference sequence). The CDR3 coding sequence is TGTGCGATCGGGCGGGAGAAGGGTGGCGAGCAGTACTTC. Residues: CAIGREKGGEQYF.

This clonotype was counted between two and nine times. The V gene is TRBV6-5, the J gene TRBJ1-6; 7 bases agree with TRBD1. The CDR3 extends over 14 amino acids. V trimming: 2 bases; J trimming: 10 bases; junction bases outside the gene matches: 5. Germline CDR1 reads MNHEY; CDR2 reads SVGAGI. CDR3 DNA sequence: TGTGCCAGCAGTTACGGACAGGCCAGATCACCCCTCCACTTT. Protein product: CASSYGQARSPLHF.

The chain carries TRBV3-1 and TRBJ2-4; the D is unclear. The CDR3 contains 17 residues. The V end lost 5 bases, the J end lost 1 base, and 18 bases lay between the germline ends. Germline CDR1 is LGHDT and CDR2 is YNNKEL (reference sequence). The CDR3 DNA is TGTGCCAGCAGCGCTCGAGCCCTCGATTTGGCCAAAAACATTCAGTACTTC. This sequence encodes CASSARALDLAKNIQYF.

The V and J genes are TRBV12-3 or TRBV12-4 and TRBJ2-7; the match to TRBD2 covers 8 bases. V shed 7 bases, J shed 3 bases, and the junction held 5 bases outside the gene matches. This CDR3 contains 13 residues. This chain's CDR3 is CASTVAGIYEQYF. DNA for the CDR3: TGTGCCAGCACAGTAGCGGGGATCTACGAGCAGTACTTC.

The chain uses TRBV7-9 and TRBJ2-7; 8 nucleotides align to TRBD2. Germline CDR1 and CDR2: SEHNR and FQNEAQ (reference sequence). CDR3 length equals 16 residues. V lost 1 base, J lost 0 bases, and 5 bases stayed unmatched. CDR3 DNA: TGTGCCAGCAGCTTAGGACTAGCGAGGTTCTCCTACGAGCAGTACTTC. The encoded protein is CASSLGLARFSYEQYF.

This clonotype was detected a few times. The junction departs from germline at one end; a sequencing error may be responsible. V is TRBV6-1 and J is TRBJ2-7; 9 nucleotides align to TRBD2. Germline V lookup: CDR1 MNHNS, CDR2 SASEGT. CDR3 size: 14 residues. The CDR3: CASSKAGGAYEQYF. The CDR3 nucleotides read TGTGCCAGCAGTAAAGCGGGAGGTGCCTACGAGCAGTACTTC.